This TCR beta chain was sequenced during a study of a mutant IDH1 vaccine in newly diagnosed glioma. Study-level background: Vaccines were begun 4-6 weeks after radiotherapy alone, or with temozolomide cycles. Visit V12 happened at week 35; visit V13 happened at week 47.

Time point here: week 47, end of study. All doses held 300 ug of mutant IDH1 20-mer peptide, with topical imiquimod. Weeks 1, 3, 5, 7, 11, 15, 19 and 23 were when patients received their eight vaccinations. V lost 3 bases and J 2 bases, leaving 9 bases between the germline ends. The CDR3 consists of 14 residues. The V gene's germline CDR1 is MNHNS and CDR2 SASEGT. For this clone: The antigen remains unidentified.

Libraries were prepared by immunoSEQ multiplex PCR; TCRdb keeps only in-frame clonotypes and omits some of them. Of tens of thousands of clones listed, 83% are singletons. The material was PBMCs, obtained from a glioma patient whose treatment included an IDH1 peptide vaccine. This sequence originates from a woman in her fifties or sixties with glioma. This sequence joins TRBV6-1 and TRBJ2-3; D might be TRBD2 (5 bases). The CDR3, as DNA: TGTGCCAGCAGTGAGCAGCGGATCACAGATACGCAGTATTTT. Translation: CASSEQRITDTQYF.